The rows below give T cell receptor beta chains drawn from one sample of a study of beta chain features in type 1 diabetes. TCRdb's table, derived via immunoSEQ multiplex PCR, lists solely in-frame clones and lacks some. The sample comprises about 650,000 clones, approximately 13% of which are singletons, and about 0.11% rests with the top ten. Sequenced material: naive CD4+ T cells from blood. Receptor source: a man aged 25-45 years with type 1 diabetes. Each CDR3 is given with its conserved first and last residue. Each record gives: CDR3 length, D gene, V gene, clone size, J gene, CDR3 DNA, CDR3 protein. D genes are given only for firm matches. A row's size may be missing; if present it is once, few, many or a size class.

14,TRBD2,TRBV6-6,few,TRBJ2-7,TGTGCCAGCAGCCCCGGGACTAGCAGCTACGAGCAGTACTTC,CASSPGTSSYEQYF
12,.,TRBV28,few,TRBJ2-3,TGTGCCAGCAGTTCGACCGGGGATACGCAGTATTTT,CASSSTGDTQYF
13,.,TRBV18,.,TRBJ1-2,TGTGCCAGCTCACCGGGACCGAACTATGGCTACACCTTC,CASSPGPNYGYTF
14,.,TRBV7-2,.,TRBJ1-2,TGTGCCAGCAGCCAGGGGTCCCAGGGCTATGGCTACACCTTC,CASSQGSQGYGYTF
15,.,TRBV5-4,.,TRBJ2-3,TGTGCCAGCAGGTCTACCGGGACCCGCACAGATACGCAGTATTTT,CASRSTGTRTDTQYF
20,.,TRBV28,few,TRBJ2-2,TGTGCCAGCAGTTTTGCTCATGTGGGGGGCGGACTGACAAACACCGGGGAGCTGTTTTTT,CASSFAHVGGGLTNTGELFF
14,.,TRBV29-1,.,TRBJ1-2,TGCAGCGTTGAGTCGGGACACACAAACTATGGCTACACCTTC,CSVESGHTNYGYTF
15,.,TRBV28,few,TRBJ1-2,TGTGCCACCAGCAGTGTAGGCAGGGGTAACTATGGCTACACCTTC,CATSSVGRGNYGYTF
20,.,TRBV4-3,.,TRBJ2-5,TGCGCCAGCAGCCAAGATGGCCGGGCGGGGGCCCACTGGGGGAAAGAGACCCAGTACTTC,CASSQDGRAGAHWGKETQYF
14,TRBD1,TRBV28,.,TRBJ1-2,TGTGCCAGCAGTTTGGGACAGGGAGGGAATGGCTACACCTTC,CASSLGQGGNGYTF
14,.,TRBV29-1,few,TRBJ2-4,TGCAGCGTTCGGGCCAGCCTAGCCAAAAACATTCAGTACTTC,CSVRASLAKNIQYF
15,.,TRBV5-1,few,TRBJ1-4,TGCGCCAGCAGCGCTGGGACCCGTCGGGTGGAAAAACTGTTTTTT,CASSAGTRRVEKLFF
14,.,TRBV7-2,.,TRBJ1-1,TGTGCCAGCAGCCCACAGACCTGGGGCACTGAAGCTTTCTTT,CASSPQTWGTEAFF
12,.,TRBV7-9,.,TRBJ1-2,TGTGCCAGTGAGAGGGGACCGTCTGGCTACACCTTC,CASERGPSGYTF
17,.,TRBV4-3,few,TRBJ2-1,TGCGCCAGCAGCCAAGATACAGGTGACGGCTCCTACAATGAGCAGTTCTTC,CASSQDTGDGSYNEQFF
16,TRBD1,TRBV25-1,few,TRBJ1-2,TGTGCCAGCAGTACGACCGGGACAGGGAGTGACTATGGCTACACCTTC,CASSTTGTGSDYGYTF
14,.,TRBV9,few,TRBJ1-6,TGTGCCAGCAGCGTAGCCGAGGGACGGTCACCCCTCCACTTT,CASSVAEGRSPLHF
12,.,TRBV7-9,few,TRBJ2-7,TGTGCCAGCAGCTTAAACAGCTACGAGCAGTACTTC,CASSLNSYEQYF
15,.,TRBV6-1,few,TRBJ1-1,TGTGCCAGCAGGTTACTAGGAATCATGAACACTGAAGCTTTCTTT,CASRLLGIMNTEAFF
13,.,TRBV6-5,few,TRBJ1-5,TGTGCCAGCAGCGCAAATAGCAATCAGCCCCAGCATTTT,CASSANSNQPQHF
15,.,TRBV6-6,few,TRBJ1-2,TGTGCCAGCAGTTACTCGAGAGATTCTAACTATGGCTACACCTTC,CASSYSRDSNYGYTF
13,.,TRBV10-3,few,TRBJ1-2,TGTGCCATCGGAGGCAGGGGAAACTATGGCTACACCTTC,CAIGGRGNYGYTF
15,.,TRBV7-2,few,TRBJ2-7,TGTGCCAGCAGCTCAGCGGGAACAGGGGCCTACGAGCAGTACTTC,CASSSAGTGAYEQYF
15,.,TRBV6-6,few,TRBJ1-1,TGTGCCAGCAGTGGACAGTCACCGGGTGGCACTGAAGCTTTCTTT,CASSGQSPGGTEAFF
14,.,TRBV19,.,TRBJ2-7,TGTGCCAGTAGTACCCACGGGACTCCCTACGAGCAGTACTTC,CASSTHGTPYEQYF
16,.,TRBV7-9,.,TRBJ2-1,TGTGCCAGCAGCTTTTATAACAGGGAGCCCTACAATGAGCAGTTCTTC,CASSFYNREPYNEQFF
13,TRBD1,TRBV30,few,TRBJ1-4,TGTGCCTGGACGGGACAGCTAAATGAAAAACTGTTTTTT,CAWTGQLNEKLFF
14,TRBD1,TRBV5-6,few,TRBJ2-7,TGTGCCAGCAGCTCCTACCAGGGACAGTACGAGCAGTACTTC,CASSSYQGQYEQYF
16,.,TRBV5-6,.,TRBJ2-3,TGTGCCAGCAGCCCGTTGGACGGACCTAGCACAGATACGCAGTATTTT,CASSPLDGPSTDTQYF
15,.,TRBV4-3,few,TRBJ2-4,TGCGCCAGCAGCCAAGATCTAGGGGTTCCAAACATTCAGTACTTC,CASSQDLGVPNIQYF